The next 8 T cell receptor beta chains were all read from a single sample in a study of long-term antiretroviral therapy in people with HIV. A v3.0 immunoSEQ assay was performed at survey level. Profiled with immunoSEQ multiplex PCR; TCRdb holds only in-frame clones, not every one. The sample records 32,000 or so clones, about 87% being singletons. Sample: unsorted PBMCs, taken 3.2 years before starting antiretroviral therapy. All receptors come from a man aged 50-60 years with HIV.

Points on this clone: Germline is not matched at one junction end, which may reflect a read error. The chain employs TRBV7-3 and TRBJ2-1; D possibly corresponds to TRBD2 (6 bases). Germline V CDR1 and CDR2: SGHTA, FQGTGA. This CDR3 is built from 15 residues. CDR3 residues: CASSADVGEVQERFF. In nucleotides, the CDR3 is TGTGCCAGCAGCGCCGACGTGGGGGAGGTCCAGGAGCGGTTCTTC.

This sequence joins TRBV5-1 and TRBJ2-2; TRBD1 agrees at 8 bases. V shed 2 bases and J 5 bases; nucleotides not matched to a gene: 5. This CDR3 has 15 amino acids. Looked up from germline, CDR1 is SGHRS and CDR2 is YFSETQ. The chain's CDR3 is CASSLDRGGTGELFF. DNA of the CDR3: TGCGCCAGCAGCTTAGACAGGGGAGGAACCGGGGAGCTGTTTTTT.

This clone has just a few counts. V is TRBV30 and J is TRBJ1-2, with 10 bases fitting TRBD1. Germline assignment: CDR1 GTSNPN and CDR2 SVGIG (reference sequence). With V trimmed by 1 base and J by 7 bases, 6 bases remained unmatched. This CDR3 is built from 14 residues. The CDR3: CAWSGRDRGRGYTF. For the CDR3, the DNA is TGTGCCTGGAGTGGAAGGGACAGGGGCCGTGGCTACACCTTC.

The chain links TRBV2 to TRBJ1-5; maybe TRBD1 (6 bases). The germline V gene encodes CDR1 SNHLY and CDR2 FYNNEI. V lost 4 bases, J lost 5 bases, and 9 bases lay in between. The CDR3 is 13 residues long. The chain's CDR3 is CASSVDRDQPQHF. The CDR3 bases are TGTGCCAGCAGTGTGGACAGAGATCAGCCCCAGCATTTT.

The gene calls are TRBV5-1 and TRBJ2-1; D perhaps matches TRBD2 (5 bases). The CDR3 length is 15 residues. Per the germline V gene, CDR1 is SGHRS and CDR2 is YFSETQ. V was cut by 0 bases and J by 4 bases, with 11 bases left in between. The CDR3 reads CASSLAGNRYNEQFF. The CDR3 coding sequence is TGCGCCAGCAGCTTGGCCGGGAACCGGTACAATGAGCAGTTCTTC.

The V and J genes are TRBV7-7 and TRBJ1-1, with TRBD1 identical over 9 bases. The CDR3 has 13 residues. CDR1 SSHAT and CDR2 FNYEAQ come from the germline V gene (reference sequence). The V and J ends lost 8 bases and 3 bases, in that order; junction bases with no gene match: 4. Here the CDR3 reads CASGTGPDTEAFF. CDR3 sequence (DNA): TGTGCCAGCGGGACAGGGCCTGACACTGAAGCTTTCTTT. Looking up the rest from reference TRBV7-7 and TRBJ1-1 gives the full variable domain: GAGVSQSPRYKVTKRGQDVTLRCDPISSHATLYWYQQALGQGPEFLTYFNYEAQPDKSGLPSDRFSAERPEGSISTLTIQRTEQRDSAMYRCASGTGPDTEAFFGQGTRLTVV.

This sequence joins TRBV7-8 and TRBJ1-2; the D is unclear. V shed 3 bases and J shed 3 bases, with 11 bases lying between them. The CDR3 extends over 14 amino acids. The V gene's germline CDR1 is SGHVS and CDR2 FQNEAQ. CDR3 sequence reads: CASSFEAQDYGYTF. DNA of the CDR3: TGTGCCAGCAGCTTCGAAGCACAAGACTATGGCTACACCTTC.

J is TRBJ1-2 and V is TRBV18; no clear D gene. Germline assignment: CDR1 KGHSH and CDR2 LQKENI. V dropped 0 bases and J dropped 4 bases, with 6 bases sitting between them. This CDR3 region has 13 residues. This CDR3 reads CASSPPGVYGYTF. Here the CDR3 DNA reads TGTGCCAGCTCACCACCGGGAGTCTATGGCTACACCTTC.